This T cell receptor beta chain was sequenced for a study of OX40 agonist ivuxolimab in advanced cancers. Here immunoSEQ multiplex PCR was the method, and the copy in TCRdb shows in-frame clones only, minus some. This sample has more than 35,000 clones, with over 80% found just once. Study-level results: On average, CD8+ T cells showed a greater number of expanded clones than CD4+. Dose levels from 0.1 to 3.0 mg/kg saw CD4+ and CD8+ blood T cells expand clonally by week 6.

In its sample, this clone ranks as medium-sized (0.01 to 0.1%). Its cognate antigen is unknown. This sequence originates from an adult with an advanced solid tumor such as melanoma, head and neck, liver or kidney cancer. Sequencing used CD4+ or CD8+ T cells sorted from blood, obtained in a trial of the OX40 agonist ivuxolimab.

For the CDR3, the DNA is TGTGCCAGCAGCCGAGACCCAGAGATGGCCGGCTACACCTTC. This translates into CASSRDPEMAGYTF. The chain combines TRBV5-5 with TRBJ1-2; D unclear. The germline CDR1 and CDR2 sequences are SGHKS and YYEKEE (reference sequence). CDR3 length: 14 amino acids. Trimming left V 4 bases short and J 8 bases short, with 18 bases between.